These 32 T cell receptor beta chains were all obtained from the same sample, sequenced in a study of blood T cell repertoires in COVID-19. Clones were read by immunoSEQ multiplex PCR, and TCRdb kept only the in-frame ones, dropping some. The profile shows about 380,000 clones, roughly 87% of them singletons. Sample: PBMCs or T cells enriched from blood (not recorded which). The receptors stem from a woman in her 30s who had recovered from COVID-19.

This clone was counted once. J is TRBJ1-1 and V is TRBV18; 12 positions match TRBD1. This CDR3 comprises 15 residues. The V gene's germline CDR1 is KGHSH and CDR2 LQKENI. The V gene end was trimmed by 5 bases and the J gene end by 1 base; junction bases not matched to a gene: 2. CDR3 sequence (DNA): TGTGCCAGCTCAAAGGGACAGGGGGCGAACACTGAAGCTTTCTTT. Translation: CASSKGQGANTEAFF.

This sequence joins TRBV10-3 and TRBJ1-5; 11 nucleotides line up with TRBD1. J lost 7 bases, V lost 11 bases, and 7 bases had no gene match. CDR1 is ENHRY and CDR2 is SYGVKD in the germline V gene. The CDR3 spans 13 residues. Here the CDR3 reads CASAGTGGQPQHF. The CDR3 DNA is TGTGCCTCTGCCGGGACAGGGGGACAGCCCCAGCATTTT.

The CDR3 DNA sequence: TGCGCCAGCAGCTTGCAGGGGACTAGCGTAACCTACGAGCAGTACTTC. Residues: CASSLQGTSVTYEQYF. The J gene is TRBJ2-7, the V gene TRBV5-1, with TRBD2 matching over 10 bases. The CDR3 totals 16 residues. From germline, CDR1 is SGHRS and CDR2 YFSETQ. J gave up 2 bases and V 1 base, and 6 bases lay outside the gene matches.

The rearrangement links TRBV6-2 or TRBV6-3 to TRBJ1-5; TRBD1 matches at 8 bases. The CDR3 contains 15 residues. Germline assignment: CDR1 MNHEY and CDR2 SVGEGT. Germline trimming cut 5 bases from V and 3 bases from J; bases unmatched to any gene: 6. The CDR3 spells CASSIPGQVNQPQHF. In DNA, the CDR3 is TGTGCCAGCAGTATACCGGGACAGGTCAATCAGCCCCAGCATTTT.

In DNA form, the CDR3 reads TGTGCCAGCAGCTCTGGACAGGACCTCTCTGGAAACACCATATATTTT. Amino acid sequence: CASSSGQDLSGNTIYF. V gene TRBV11-2 combines with J gene TRBJ1-3; 7 positions agree with TRBD1. The CDR3 runs to 16 residues. Germline V CDR1 and CDR2: SGHAT, FQNNGV. With V trimmed by 4 bases and J by 0 bases, 6 bases remained unmatched. Drawing the rest from reference TRBV11-2 and TRBJ1-3, the complete variable domain is EAGVAQSPRYKIIEKRQSVAFWCNPISGHATLYWYQQILGQGPKLLIQFQNNGVVDDSQLPKDRFSAERLKGVDSTLKIQPAKLEDSAVYLCASSSGQDLSGNTIYFGEGSWLTVV.

The gene calls are TRBV25-1 and TRBJ1-2; D not certain. Trimming cost V 1 base and J 5 bases, with 5 bases left between them. Germline loops: CDR1 MGHDK, CDR2 SYGVNS. The CDR3 has 12 amino acids. Here the CDR3 DNA reads TGTGCCAGCAGTGAATCGGGATATGGCTACACCTTC. Its translation: CASSESGYGYTF.

The rearrangement joins TRBV7-8 to TRBJ2-2; 9 bases line up with TRBD2. CDR3 size: 17 residues. The germline gives CDR1 SGHVS, CDR2 FQNEAQ. The V segment lost 0 bases and the J segment 7 bases; nucleotides outside the gene matches: 9. The CDR3 loop reads CASSLALAGTGSGELFF. The CDR3 region has the DNA TGTGCCAGCAGCTTAGCGCTAGCGGGAACGGGGAGCGGGGAGCTGTTTTTT.

The sample holds a few counts of this clone. V is TRBV5-1 and J is TRBJ1-2; D is uncertain. Germline-derived CDR1 and CDR2 are SGHRS and YFSETQ. The CDR3 consists of 14 residues. V gave up 0 bases and J gave up 0 bases, with 6 bases separating them. The CDR3 region is CASSLAAANYGYTF. In DNA, the CDR3 is TGCGCCAGCAGCTTGGCCGCAGCTAACTATGGCTACACCTTC.

The genes are TRBV18 and TRBJ2-1, with 7 bases identical to TRBD2. After removal of 2 bases from V and 7 bases from J, the junction contained 11 bases not matched to a gene. The CDR3 has 16 amino acids. Germline values: CDR1 KGHSH, CDR2 LQKENI. CDR3 DNA sequence: TGTGCCAGCTCACCATATATCCAGCGGGAACAGAATGAGCAGTTCTTC. Protein: CASSPYIQREQNEQFF.

The chain recombines TRBV29-1 with TRBJ2-1; D is unresolved. Trimming took off 2 bases at V and 4 bases at J, with 15 bases between the two ends. The V gene's germline CDR1 is SQVTM and CDR2 ANQGSEA. CDR3 size: 15 residues. DNA of the CDR3: TGCAGCGTTGAACTCAGTGGAGTCAATTACAATGAGCAGTTCTTC. This sequence encodes CSVELSGVNYNEQFF.

The chain uses TRBV9 and TRBJ1-6; TRBD1 aligns across 7 bases. With 3 bases clipped from V and 9 bases from J, the junction kept 3 bases outside the gene matches. Germline V lookup: CDR1 SGDLS, CDR2 YYNGEE. CDR3 length: 13 residues. The CDR3 region is CASSGQGGSPLHF. In DNA form, the CDR3 reads TGTGCCAGCAGCGGACAGGGAGGTTCACCCCTCCACTTT.

V is TRBV2 and J is TRBJ1-2; D remains unclear. CDR3 length: 12 residues. Trimming left V 6 bases short and J 7 bases short, with 12 bases between. Germline V CDR1 and CDR2: SNHLY, FYNNEI. CDR3 DNA: TGTGCCAGCAGCAGGATACTGTCTGGCTACACCTTC. Its translation is CASSRILSGYTF. The complete variable domain, with remaining parts taken from reference TRBV2 and TRBJ1-2, reads EPEVTQTPSHQVTQMGQEVILRCVPISNHLYFYWYRQILGQKVEFLVSFYNNEISEKSEIFDDQFSVERPDGSNFTLKIRSTKLEDSAMYFCASSRILSGYTFGSGTRLTVV.

The chain combines TRBV13 with TRBJ2-7; D possibly corresponds to TRBD1 (6 bases). V was trimmed by 5 bases and J by 2 bases, leaving 19 bases between them. The CDR3 spans 16 residues. The germline V gene has CDR1 PRHDT and CDR2 FYEKMQ (reference sequence). Written as DNA, the CDR3 is TGTGCCAGCAGCCCAATGGGGGCGGTCGGGACCTACGAGCAGTACTTC. Its translation is CASSPMGAVGTYEQYF.

The chain employs TRBV27 and TRBJ2-5; TRBD2 agrees at 11 bases. The CDR3 spans 16 residues. The trim removed 5 bases at V and 2 bases at J, leaving 7 bases unmatched. Per germline, CDR1 MNHEY and CDR2 SMNVEV (reference sequence). The CDR3, as DNA: TGTGCCAGCAGTCCCATTTGGACTAGCGGGCAAGAGACCCAGTACTTC. It yields the protein CASSPIWTSGQETQYF.

V is TRBV3-1 (or the pseudogene TRBV3-2) and J is TRBJ1-5; 8 bases map to TRBD1. This CDR3 is built from 16 residues. Germline CDR1 reads LGHDT; CDR2 reads YNNKEL (reference sequence). The trim removed 4 bases at V and 4 bases at J, leaving 9 bases unmatched. The CDR3 DNA reads as TGTGCCAGCAGCCGTGAGGACAGGGTCGGGAATCAGCCCCAGCATTTT. Amino acids: CASSREDRVGNQPQHF.

This clone occurred a few times. The chain combines TRBV2 with TRBJ2-7; the D gene is possibly TRBD1 (6 bases). CDR1 is SNHLY, CDR2 FYNNEI, per germline. V was pared by 10 bases and J by 3 bases, with 16 bases between. This CDR3 region has 13 residues. The CDR3 protein is CANQGKGSYEQYF. DNA of the CDR3: TGTGCCAACCAGGGGAAAGGAAGCTACGAGCAGTACTTC.

The V gene is TRBV5-1, the J gene TRBJ2-1; TRBD2 is a possible D gene (6 bases). Trimming pared 1 base from V and 3 bases from J, leaving 14 bases between. Germline CDR1 reads SGHRS; CDR2 reads YFSETQ. The CDR3 extends over 16 amino acids. CDR3 protein: CASSLLAREGYNEQFF. CDR3 nucleotides: TGCGCCAGCAGCTTGCTAGCGAGAGAGGGCTACAATGAGCAGTTCTTC. Using reference TRBV5-1 and TRBJ2-1 for the parts outside the CDR3, the full variable domain is KAGVTQTPRYLIKTRGQQVTLSCSPISGHRSVSWYQQTPGQGLQFLFEYFSETQRNKGNFPGRFSGRQFSNSRSEMNVSTLELGDSALYLCASSLLAREGYNEQFFGPGTRLTVL.

V gene TRBV9 combines with J gene TRBJ1-4, with D uncertain. V dropped 4 bases and J dropped 8 bases, with 15 bases sitting between them. Germline V gene sequence: CDR1 SGDLS, CDR2 YYNGEE. The CDR3 contains 14 residues. CDR3 nucleotides: TGTGCCAGCAGCTCGAATCAGGTTAAAGAAAAACTGTTTTTT. It encodes CASSSNQVKEKLFF.

The CDR3 region is CTSSHPTGSGNQPQHF. As DNA, the CDR3 is TGCACCAGCAGCCATCCGACAGGGAGCGGCAATCAGCCCCAGCATTTT. V is TRBV1 and J is TRBJ1-5; whether TRBD1, the table's D call, matches the DNA was not checked. TRBV1 is a pseudogene segment. The CDR3 totals 16 residues.

The chain recombines TRBV28 with TRBJ2-5, with D unclear. This CDR3 is 14 amino acids long. V lost 6 bases and J 6 bases, leaving 17 bases between the germline ends. The V gene's germline CDR1 is MDHEN and CDR2 SYDVKM. In DNA, the CDR3 is TGTGCCAGCAGCCCCGACGGCGGAGTGAAGACCCAGTACTTC. Protein sequence: CASSPDGGVKTQYF.

V gene TRBV10-1 combines with J gene TRBJ2-7; D unresolved. The CDR3 is made up of 11 amino acids. V lost 3 bases, J lost 3 bases, and 3 bases lay in between. Germline V gene data show CDR1 as WNHNN and CDR2 as SYGVQD (reference sequence). The CDR3 reads CASSDSYEQYF. The CDR3 bases are TGCGCCAGCAGTGACAGCTACGAGCAGTACTTC.

The J gene is TRBJ2-7, the V gene TRBV28, with 8 nucleotides matching TRBD1. Germline CDR1 and CDR2: MDHEN and SYDVKM. The V segment lost 5 bases and the J segment 3 bases; nucleotides outside the gene matches: 6. This CDR3 contains 14 residues. As DNA, the CDR3 is TGTGCCAGCAGTCCCCGACAGGGGAGCTACGAGCAGTACTTC. It is translated as CASSPRQGSYEQYF.

The chain links TRBV5-4 to TRBJ1-3, with D unresolved. V was cut by 4 bases and J by 2 bases, with 16 bases left in between. The germline V gene encodes CDR1 SGHNT and CDR2 YYREEE (reference sequence). The CDR3 is 16 residues long. The CDR3 region is CASSTIAGSAGNTIYF. The CDR3 DNA reads as TGTGCCAGCAGCACAATAGCGGGGAGCGCTGGAAACACCATATATTTT.

This chain joins TRBV5-1 and TRBJ1-3; D unresolved. CDR3 length: 15 residues. V was clipped by 0 bases and J by 0 bases, with 7 bases between them. The germline CDR1 and CDR2 sequences are SGHRS and YFSETQ. CDR3 coding DNA: TGCGCCAGCAGCTTGGGAGGAAGCTCTGGAAACACCATATATTTT. Translating it yields CASSLGGSSGNTIYF.

The V and J genes are TRBV18 and TRBJ2-7; D possibly corresponds to TRBD2 (6 bases). The germline V and J ends were trimmed by 3 bases and 4 bases, with 13 bases remaining between them. Germline CDR1 and CDR2: KGHSH and LQKENI. This CDR3 contains 14 residues. Here the CDR3 reads CASSPGGARYEQYF. The CDR3 DNA sequence: TGTGCCAGCTCACCTGGAGGGGCGAGGTACGAGCAGTACTTC.

This clone was seen more than once but under ten times. The DNA of the CDR3 is TGCGCCAGCAGCTGGTTTCAGGCAGGGGATAATGAAAAACTGTTTTTT. It specifies CASSWFQAGDNEKLFF. The rearrangement joins TRBV5-1 to TRBJ1-4; possible D gene TRBD1, 6 bases. V was trimmed by 3 bases and J by 4 bases, leaving 16 bases between them. Germline loops: CDR1 SGHRS, CDR2 YFSETQ. The CDR3 extends over 16 amino acids. Supplemented by reference TRBV5-1 and TRBJ1-4, the full variable domain reads KAGVTQTPRYLIKTRGQQVTLSCSPISGHRSVSWYQQTPGQGLQFLFEYFSETQRNKGNFPGRFSGRQFSNSRSEMNVSTLELGDSALYLCASSWFQAGDNEKLFFGSGTQLSVL.

In this sample, this clone turned up a few times. The gene calls are TRBV28 and TRBJ2-7; 7 nucleotides match TRBD2. Trimming removed 4 bases from V and 6 bases from J; junction bases left unmatched: 15. The CDR3 is made up of 16 amino acids. Germline lookup yields CDR1 MDHEN and CDR2 SYDVKM. The CDR3 DNA reads TGTGCCAGCAGTTCGTCGTTTGCGGGGGATATCCTCGAGCAGTACTTC. Translating it yields CASSSSFAGDILEQYF. Filled out from reference TRBV28 and TRBJ2-7, the complete variable domain reads DVKVTQSSRYLVKRTGEKVFLECVQDMDHENMFWYRQDPGLGLRLIYFSYDVKMKEKGDIPEGYSVSREKKERFSLILESASTNQTSMYLCASSSSFAGDILEQYFGPGTRLTVT.

This chain connects TRBV18 to TRBJ2-1, with 10 bases fitting TRBD2. CDR3 length: 18 amino acids. V lost 5 bases and J lost 2; bases outside the gene matches: 12. Per the germline V gene, CDR1 is KGHSH and CDR2 is LQKENI. CDR3 coding DNA: TGTGCCAGCTCAAGGGTCGACAGCGGGGGGGCAACCTACAATGAGCAGTTCTTC. Translating gives CASSRVDSGGATYNEQFF. The whole variable domain, filled in from reference TRBV18 and TRBJ2-1, reads NAGVMQNPRHLVRRRGQEARLRCSPMKGHSHVYWYRQLPEEGLKFMVYLQKENIIDESGMPKERFSAEFPKEGPSILRIQQVVRGDSAAYFCASSRVDSGGATYNEQFFGPGTRLTVL.

This clone came up a few times. This sequence joins TRBV7-9 and TRBJ1-1, with D tentatively TRBD1 (5 bases). This CDR3 is 13 amino acids long. Trimming stripped 5 bases from V and 3 bases from J, with 10 bases between. CDR1 and CDR2 (germline): SEHNR, FQNEAQ (reference sequence). CDR3 DNA: TGTGCCAGCAGCACCTGGGGGGACACTGAAGCTTTCTTT. Translating gives CASSTWGDTEAFF.

This clone was picked up one time. Sequence at one end of the junction differs from germline and may be a read error. The gene calls are TRBV7-7 and TRBJ2-1, with D perhaps matching TRBD2 (6 bases). Germline V gene data show CDR1 as SSHAT and CDR2 as FNYEAQ (reference sequence). CDR3 length: 13 amino acids. CDR3 in DNA: TGTGCTAGCAGCTTAGACGGGGGAAATGAGCAGTTCTTC. The encoded protein is CASSLDGGNEQFF.

This chain uses TRBV29-1 with TRBJ1-1; the D gene is possibly TRBD1 (5 bases). V was shortened by 3 bases and J by 3 bases, with 17 bases between the two germline ends. CDR1 is SQVTM, CDR2 ANQGSEA, per germline. The CDR3 sequence is 15 residues long. Here the CDR3 reads CSVERARGWDTEAFF. For the CDR3, the DNA is TGCAGCGTTGAGCGAGCCCGGGGGTGGGACACTGAAGCTTTCTTT.

J is TRBJ2-1 and V is TRBV3-1 (or the pseudogene TRBV3-2); a weak D match, TRBD2 (5 bases). Trimming left V 1 base short and J 0 bases short, with 13 bases between. The CDR3 runs to 17 residues. The germline V gene has CDR1 LGHDT and CDR2 YNNKEL (reference sequence). As DNA, the CDR3 is TGTGCCAGCAGCCAAGGGACTTCATCGAGCTCCTACAATGAGCAGTTCTTC. Amino acids: CASSQGTSSSSYNEQFF.